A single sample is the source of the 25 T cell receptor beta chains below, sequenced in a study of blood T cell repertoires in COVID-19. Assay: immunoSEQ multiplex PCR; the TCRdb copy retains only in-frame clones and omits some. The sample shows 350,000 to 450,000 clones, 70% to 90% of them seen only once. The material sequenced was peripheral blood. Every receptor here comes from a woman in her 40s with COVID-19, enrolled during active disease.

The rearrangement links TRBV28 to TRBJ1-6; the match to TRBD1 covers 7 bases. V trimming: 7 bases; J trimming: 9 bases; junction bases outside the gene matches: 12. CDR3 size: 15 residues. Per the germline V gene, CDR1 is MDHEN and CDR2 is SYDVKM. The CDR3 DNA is TGTGCCAGCATTCCCGACAGGGTCAGGGGTTCACCCCTCCACTTT. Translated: CASIPDRVRGSPLHF.

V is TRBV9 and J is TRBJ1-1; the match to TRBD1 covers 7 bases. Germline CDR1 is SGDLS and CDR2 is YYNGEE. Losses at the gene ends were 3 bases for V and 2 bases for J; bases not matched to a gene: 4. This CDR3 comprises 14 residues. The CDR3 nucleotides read TGTGCCAGCAGCGCCTGGACAGGAAACACTGAAGCTTTCTTT. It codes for CASSAWTGNTEAFF.

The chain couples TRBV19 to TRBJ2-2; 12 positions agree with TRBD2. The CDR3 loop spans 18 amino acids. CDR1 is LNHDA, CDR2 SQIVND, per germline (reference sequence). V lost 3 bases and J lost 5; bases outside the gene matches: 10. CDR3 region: CASSMPLLAGGRTGELFF. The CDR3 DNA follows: TGTGCCAGTAGTATGCCCCTGCTAGCGGGAGGGAGGACCGGGGAGCTGTTTTTT. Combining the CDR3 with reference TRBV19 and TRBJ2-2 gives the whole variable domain DGGITQSPKYLFRKEGQNVTLSCEQNLNHDAMYWYRQDPGQGLRLIYYSQIVNDFQKGDIAEGYSVSREKKESFPLTVTSAQKNPTAFYLCASSMPLLAGGRTGELFFGEGSRLTVL.

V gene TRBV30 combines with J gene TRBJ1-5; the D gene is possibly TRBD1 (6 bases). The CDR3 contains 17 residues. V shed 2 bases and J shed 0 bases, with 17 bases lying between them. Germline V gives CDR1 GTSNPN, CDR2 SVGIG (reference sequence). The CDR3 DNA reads TGTGCCTGGAGTAATTACAGGGTGGATTTTAGCAATCAGCCCCAGCATTTT. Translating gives CAWSNYRVDFSNQPQHF.

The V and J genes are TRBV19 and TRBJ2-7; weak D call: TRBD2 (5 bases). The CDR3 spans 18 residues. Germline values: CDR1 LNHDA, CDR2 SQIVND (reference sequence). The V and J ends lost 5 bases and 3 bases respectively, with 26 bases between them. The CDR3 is CASSEIRGGSSLGYEQYF. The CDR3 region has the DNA TGTGCCAGTAGTGAAATTCGGGGTGGCAGTTCCTTGGGCTACGAGCAGTACTTC. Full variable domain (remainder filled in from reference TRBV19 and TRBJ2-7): DGGITQSPKYLFRKEGQNVTLSCEQNLNHDAMYWYRQDPGQGLRLIYYSQIVNDFQKGDIAEGYSVSREKKESFPLTVTSAQKNPTAFYLCASSEIRGGSSLGYEQYFGPGTRLTVT.

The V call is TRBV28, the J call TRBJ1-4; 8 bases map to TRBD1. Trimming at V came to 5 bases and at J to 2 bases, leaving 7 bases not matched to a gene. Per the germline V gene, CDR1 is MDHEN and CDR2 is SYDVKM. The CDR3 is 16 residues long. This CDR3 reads CASSLRQGNTNEKLFF. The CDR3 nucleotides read TGTGCCAGCAGTCTGAGACAGGGGAACACTAATGAAAAACTGTTTTTT.

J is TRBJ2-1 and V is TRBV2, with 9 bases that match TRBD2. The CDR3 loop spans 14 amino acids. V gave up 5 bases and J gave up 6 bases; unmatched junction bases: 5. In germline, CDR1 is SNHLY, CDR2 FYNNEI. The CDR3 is CASSLAGVFNEQFF. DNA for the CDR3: TGTGCCAGCAGTTTAGCGGGAGTCTTCAATGAGCAGTTCTTC.

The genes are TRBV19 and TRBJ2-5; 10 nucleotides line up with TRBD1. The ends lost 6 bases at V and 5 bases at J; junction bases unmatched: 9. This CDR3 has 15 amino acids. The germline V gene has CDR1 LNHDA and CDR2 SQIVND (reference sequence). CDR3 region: CASSLAGTGVETQYF. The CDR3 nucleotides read TGTGCCAGTAGCCTGGCGGGGACAGGGGTGGAGACCCAGTACTTC.

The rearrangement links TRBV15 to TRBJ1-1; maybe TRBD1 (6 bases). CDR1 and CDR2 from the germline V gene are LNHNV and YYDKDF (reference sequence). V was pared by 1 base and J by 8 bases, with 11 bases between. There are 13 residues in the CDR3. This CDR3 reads CATSRGGGREAFF. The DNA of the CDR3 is TGTGCCACCAGCAGAGGGGGGGGCAGAGAAGCTTTCTTT.

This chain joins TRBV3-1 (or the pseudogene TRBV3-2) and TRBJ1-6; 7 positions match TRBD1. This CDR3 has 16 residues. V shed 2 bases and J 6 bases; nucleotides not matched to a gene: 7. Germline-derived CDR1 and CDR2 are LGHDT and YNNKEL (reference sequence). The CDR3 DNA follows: TGTGCCAGCAGCCAAATCAACCACAGGGGTAATTCACCCCTCCACTTT. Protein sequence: CASSQINHRGNSPLHF.

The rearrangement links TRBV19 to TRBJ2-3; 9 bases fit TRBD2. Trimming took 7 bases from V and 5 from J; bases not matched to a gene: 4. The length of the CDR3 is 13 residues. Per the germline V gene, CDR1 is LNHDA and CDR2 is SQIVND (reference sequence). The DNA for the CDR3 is TGTGCCAGTAAAATAGCGGGGGAAGATACGCAGTATTTT. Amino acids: CASKIAGEDTQYF.

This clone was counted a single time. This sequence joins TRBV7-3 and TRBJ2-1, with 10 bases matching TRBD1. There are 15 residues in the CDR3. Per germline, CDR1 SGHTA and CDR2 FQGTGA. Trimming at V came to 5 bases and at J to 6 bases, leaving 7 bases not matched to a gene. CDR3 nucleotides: TGTGCCAGCAGCCCTCGGGACAGGGGCTCCAATGAGCAGTTCTTC. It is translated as CASSPRDRGSNEQFF.

The CDR3 sequence is CASSLAGQGGLAGGSGEQFF. The CDR3 coding sequence is TGCGCCAGCAGCTTGGCAGGACAGGGCGGACTAGCGGGAGGGTCCGGTGAGCAGTTCTTC. The V gene is TRBV5-1, the J gene TRBJ2-1, with 15 bases that match TRBD2. Looked up from germline, CDR1 is SGHRS and CDR2 is YFSETQ. The CDR3 is 20 amino acids. J was trimmed by 9 bases and V by 0 bases; bases with no gene match: 16. Supplemented by reference TRBV5-1 and TRBJ2-1, the full variable domain reads KAGVTQTPRYLIKTRGQQVTLSCSPISGHRSVSWYQQTPGQGLQFLFEYFSETQRNKGNFPGRFSGRQFSNSRSEMNVSTLELGDSALYLCASSLAGQGGLAGGSGEQFFGPGTRLTVL.

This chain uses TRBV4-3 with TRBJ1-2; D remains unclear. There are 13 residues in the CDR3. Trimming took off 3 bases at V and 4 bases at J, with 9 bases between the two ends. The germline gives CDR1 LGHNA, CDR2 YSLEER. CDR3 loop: CASSQRAGYGYTF. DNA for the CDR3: TGCGCCAGCAGCCAGCGGGCAGGCTATGGCTACACCTTC.

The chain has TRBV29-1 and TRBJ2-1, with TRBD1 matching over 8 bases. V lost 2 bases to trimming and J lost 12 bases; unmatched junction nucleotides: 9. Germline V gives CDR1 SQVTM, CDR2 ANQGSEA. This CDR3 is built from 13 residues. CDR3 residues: CSVESRTGNGQFF. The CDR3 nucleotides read TGCAGCGTTGAATCCCGGACAGGGAACGGGCAGTTCTTC.

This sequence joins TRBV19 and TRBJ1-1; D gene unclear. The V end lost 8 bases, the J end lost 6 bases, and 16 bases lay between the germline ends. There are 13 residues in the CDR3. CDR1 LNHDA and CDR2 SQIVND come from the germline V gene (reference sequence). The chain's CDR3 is CASQVGASPEAFF. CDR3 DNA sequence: TGTGCCAGTCAGGTGGGCGCATCTCCTGAAGCTTTCTTT.

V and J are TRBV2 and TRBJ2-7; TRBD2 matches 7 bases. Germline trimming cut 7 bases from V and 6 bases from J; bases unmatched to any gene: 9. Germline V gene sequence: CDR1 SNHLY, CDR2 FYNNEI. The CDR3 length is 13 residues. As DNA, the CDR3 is TGTGCCAGCACCCATCAGGGAGGGCGCGAGCAGTACTTC. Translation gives CASTHQGGREQYF.

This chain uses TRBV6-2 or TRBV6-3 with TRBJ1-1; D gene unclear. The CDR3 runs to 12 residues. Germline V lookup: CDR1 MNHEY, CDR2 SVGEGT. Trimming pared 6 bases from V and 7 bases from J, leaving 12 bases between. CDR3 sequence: CASSQASSEAFF. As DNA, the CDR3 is TGTGCCAGCAGCCAAGCATCGAGTGAAGCTTTCTTT.

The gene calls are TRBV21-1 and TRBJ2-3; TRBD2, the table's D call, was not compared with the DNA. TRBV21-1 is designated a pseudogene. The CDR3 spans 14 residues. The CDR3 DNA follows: TGTGCCAGCAGCAAAGGTCGGCCTAGGGATACGCAGTATTTT. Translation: CASSKGRPRDTQYF.

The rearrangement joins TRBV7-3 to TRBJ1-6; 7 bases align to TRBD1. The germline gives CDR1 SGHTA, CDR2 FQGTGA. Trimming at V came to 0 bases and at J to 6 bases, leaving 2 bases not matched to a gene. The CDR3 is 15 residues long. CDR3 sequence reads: CASSLTGTANSPLHF. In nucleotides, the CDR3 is TGTGCCAGCAGCTTAACCGGGACAGCTAATTCACCCCTCCACTTT.

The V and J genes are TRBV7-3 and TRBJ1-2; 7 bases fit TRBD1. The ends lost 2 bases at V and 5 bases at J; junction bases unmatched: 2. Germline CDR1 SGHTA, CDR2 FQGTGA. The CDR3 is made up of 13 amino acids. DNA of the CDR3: TGTGCCAGCAGCTTATCACAGGGGTATGGCTACACCTTC. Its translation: CASSLSQGYGYTF.

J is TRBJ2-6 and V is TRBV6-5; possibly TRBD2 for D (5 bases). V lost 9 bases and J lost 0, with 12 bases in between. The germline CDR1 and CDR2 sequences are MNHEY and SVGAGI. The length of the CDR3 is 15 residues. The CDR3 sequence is CASSWGVSGANVLTF. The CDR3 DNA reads TGTGCCAGTTCTTGGGGAGTCTCTGGGGCCAACGTCCTGACTTTC.

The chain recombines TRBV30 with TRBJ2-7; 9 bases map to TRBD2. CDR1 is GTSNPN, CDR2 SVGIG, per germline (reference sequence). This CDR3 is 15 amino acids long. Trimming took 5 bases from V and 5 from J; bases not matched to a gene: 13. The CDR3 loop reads CAWQPYAGGINEQYF. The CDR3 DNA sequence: TGTGCCTGGCAGCCCTACGCGGGAGGGATAAACGAGCAGTACTTC.

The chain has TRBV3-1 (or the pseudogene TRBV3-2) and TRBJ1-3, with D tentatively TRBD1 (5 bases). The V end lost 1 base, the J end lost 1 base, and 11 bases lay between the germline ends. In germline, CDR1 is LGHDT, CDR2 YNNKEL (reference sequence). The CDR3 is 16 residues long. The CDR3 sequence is CASSQVGGLSGNTIYF. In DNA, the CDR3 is TGTGCCAGCAGCCAAGTGGGGGGGTTATCTGGAAACACCATATATTTT.

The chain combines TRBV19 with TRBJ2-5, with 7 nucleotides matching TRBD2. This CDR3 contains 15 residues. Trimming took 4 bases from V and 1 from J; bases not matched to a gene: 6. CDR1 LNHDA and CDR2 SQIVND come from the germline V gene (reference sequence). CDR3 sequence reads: CASSKGASGQETQYF. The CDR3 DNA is TGTGCCAGTAGTAAGGGTGCTAGCGGCCAAGAGACCCAGTACTTC.